These 31 T cell receptor beta chains share one sample of origin, sequenced in a study of T cells after yellow fever vaccination. One entry per CDR3 protein, called by TCRdb with MiXCR from the 5' RACE reads. The sample shows 60,000 to 95,000 distinct CDR3 sequences, more than 5.5% of them seen only once. Sequencing used CD8+ T cells sorted from PBMCs, obtained approximately 11 days after the first yellow fever vaccination. Source of these receptors: a man aged 18 to 30 who received the YFV17D yellow fever vaccine.

This clonotype occurred a few times. This chain joins TRBV19 and TRBJ2-7, with 8 bases aligning to TRBD1. CDR1 and CDR2 from the germline V gene are LNHDA and SQIVND (reference sequence). Trimming took 6 bases from V and 1 from J; bases not matched to a gene: 5. This CDR3 comprises 14 residues. CDR3 nucleotide sequence: TGTGCCAGTAGCACGGGGACAGGATCCTACGAGCAGTACTTC. This translates into CASSTGTGSYEQYF.

Worth noting for this clonotype: Possible read error: a much larger clone is one base away. This chain links TRBV5-6 with TRBJ2-3, with D hard to call. CDR3 length: 9 residues. The V gene's germline CDR1 is SGHDT and CDR2 YYEEEE. CDR3 residues: CASSLDVHF. For the CDR3, the DNA is TGTGCCAGCAGCTTGGACGTCCACTTT. Full variable domain (missing parts from reference TRBV5-6 and TRBJ2-3): DAGVTQSPTHLIKTRGQQVTLRCSPKSGHDTVSWYQQALGQGPQFIFQYYEEEERQRGNFPDRFSGHQFPNYSSELNVNALLLGDSALYLCASSLDVHFGPGTRLTVL.

This clonotype was picked up many times. The chain couples TRBV6-2 or TRBV6-3 to TRBJ2-1, with D perhaps matching TRBD1 (5 bases). Trimming removed 4 bases from V and 2 bases from J, with 6 bases in between. Germline V gene lookup returns CDR1 MNHEY and CDR2 SVGEGT. The CDR3 runs 13 residues. CDR3 bases: TGTGCCAGCAGTTGGACAACCTACAATGAGCAGTTCTTC. It codes for CASSWTTYNEQFF.

Only a few counts were recorded for this clonotype. The gene calls are TRBV3-1 and TRBJ2-7; D tentatively reads TRBD1 or TRBD2 (5 bases each). The CDR3 runs to 15 residues. V was cut by 4 bases and J by 3 bases, with 16 bases left in between. The germline CDR1 and CDR2 sequences are LGHDT and YNNKEL (reference sequence). The CDR3: CASSPAPGAYYEQYF. The CDR3 DNA sequence: TGTGCCAGCAGCCCCGCCCCCGGGGCCTACTACGAGCAGTACTTC.

The DNA of the CDR3 is TGTGCCAGCAGTTACTCGACTAGCGGGGCAAACACCGGGGAGCTGTTTTTT. Protein sequence: CASSYSTSGANTGELFF. The V and J genes are TRBV6-2 or TRBV6-3 and TRBJ2-2; 11 nucleotides agree with TRBD2. Germline CDR1 MNHEY, CDR2 SVGEGT. V was clipped by 0 bases and J by 2 bases; unmatched bases: 2. This CDR3 spans 17 amino acids.

CDR3 in amino acids: CASSSQLATSTDTQYF. CDR3 bases: TGTGCCAGCAGCAGCCAACTAGCGACTAGCACAGATACGCAGTATTTT. This sequence joins TRBV7-2 and TRBJ2-3; 7 bases line up with TRBD2. CDR1 and CDR2 (germline): SGHTA, FQGNSA. The V and J ends lost 5 bases and 0 bases, in that order; junction bases with no gene match: 8. The CDR3 has 16 amino acids.

V gene TRBV12-3 or TRBV12-4 combines with J gene TRBJ1-1, with 8 bases fitting TRBD1. This CDR3 has 13 amino acids. J lost 7 bases, V lost 8 bases, and 9 bases had no gene match. DNA for the CDR3: TGTGCCAGCGGACGACAGGGGACGAGTGAAGCTTTCTTT. Its protein product is CASGRQGTSEAFF.

The J gene is TRBJ2-7, the V gene TRBV7-2; 11 nucleotides align to TRBD1. CDR3 length: 15 amino acids. CDR1 and CDR2 from the germline V gene are SGHTA and FQGNSA. Trimming took 3 bases from V and 4 from J; bases not matched to a gene: 5. CDR3 in DNA: TGTGCCAGCAGCTTTTGGACAGGGGGCGGGTACGAGCAGTACTTC. It specifies CASSFWTGGGYEQYF.

This clonotype was recorded at least ten times. This chain links TRBV4-1 with TRBJ2-2; 15 bases line up with TRBD2. Losses at the gene ends were 4 bases for V and 5 bases for J; bases not matched to a gene: 11. CDR3 length: 19 amino acids. Germline CDR1 MGHRA, CDR2 YSYEKL. Here the CDR3 reads CASSPLGLAGGLLTGELFF. The DNA for the CDR3 is TGCGCCAGCAGCCCCCTAGGACTAGCGGGGGGGCTATTGACCGGGGAGCTGTTTTTT.

Many counts were recorded for this clonotype. The gene calls are TRBV6-5 and TRBJ1-2, with 9 positions matching TRBD1. V gave up 7 bases and J gave up 7 bases; unmatched junction bases: 7. The CDR3 runs to 13 residues. The germline CDR1 and CDR2 sequences are MNHEY and SVGAGI. The CDR3 nucleotides are TGTGCCAGCACCCCACAGGGGGCGAGTGGCTACACCTTC. Its protein is CASTPQGASGYTF.

This clonotype occurred many times. This chain joins TRBV7-8 and TRBJ2-7; 11 nucleotides match TRBD1. This CDR3 comprises 15 residues. Germline V gene sequence: CDR1 SGHVS, CDR2 FQNEAQ. The V segment lost 5 bases and the J segment 3 bases; nucleotides outside the gene matches: 6. The CDR3 loop is CASSLAGTGGYEQYF. The CDR3 coding sequence is TGTGCCAGCAGCCTCGCCGGGACAGGGGGCTACGAGCAGTACTTC.

The gene calls are TRBV7-2 and TRBJ2-2; D not resolved. The CDR3 has 14 residues. Looked up from germline, CDR1 is SGHTA and CDR2 is FQGNSA. V lost 8 bases, J lost 6 bases, and 16 bases lay in between. CDR3: CASLLAVGPGELFF. CDR3 DNA: TGTGCCAGCCTGCTTGCGGTAGGCCCCGGGGAGCTGTTTTTT.

The chain links TRBV4-1 to TRBJ2-6; the match to TRBD1 covers 7 bases. The V and J ends lost 4 bases and 0 bases, in that order; junction bases with no gene match: 9. From germline, CDR1 is MGHRA and CDR2 YSYEKL. The CDR3 sequence is 18 residues long. CDR3 loop: CASSRFDRVRSGANVLTF. Here the CDR3 DNA reads TGCGCCAGCAGCCGGTTCGACAGGGTACGCTCTGGGGCCAACGTCCTGACTTTC.

This clonotype was seen at least ten times. The rearrangement links TRBV6-1 to TRBJ1-4, with a tentative D call TRBD1 (5 bases). V was pared by 3 bases and J by 0 bases, with 11 bases between. Germline loops: CDR1 MNHNS, CDR2 SASEGT. This CDR3 has 16 residues. For the CDR3, the DNA is TGTGCCAGCAGTGACGGGACGTTCGCAACTAATGAAAAACTGTTTTTT. Translation gives CASSDGTFATNEKLFF.

In its sample, this clonotype was seen many times. The V call is TRBV27, the J call TRBJ2-3; D remains ambiguous. This CDR3 is built from 15 residues. V lost 0 bases to trimming and J lost 2 bases, with 9 bases between them. CDR1 and CDR2 (germline): MNHEY, SMNVEV (reference sequence). CDR3 sequence: CASSLSIGYTDTQYF. For the CDR3, the DNA is TGTGCCAGCAGTTTATCGATCGGTTACACAGATACGCAGTATTTT.

Only a few counts were recorded for this clonotype. V usage is TRBV7-2 and J usage is TRBJ2-7; D may correspond to TRBD1 or TRBD2 (5 bases each). Germline-derived CDR1 and CDR2 are SGHTA and FQGNSA. The CDR3 contains 17 residues. V lost 2 bases to trimming and J lost 11 bases, with 28 bases between them. The chain's CDR3 is CASSLSPRDPPTESKYF. CDR3 in DNA: TGTGCCAGCAGCTTAAGTCCCCGGGACCCACCAACGGAATCTAAGTACTTC.

This clonotype was counted only a few times. The V and J genes are TRBV5-4 and TRBJ1-1; TRBD1 aligns across 7 bases. J was trimmed by 10 bases and V by 4 bases; bases with no gene match: 13. This CDR3 spans 14 amino acids. The germline V gene has CDR1 SGHNT and CDR2 YYREEE (reference sequence). The CDR3 DNA sequence: TGTGCCAGCAGCCCGTCCAGGGGGTTGCCGCGAGCTTTCTTT. It translates to CASSPSRGLPRAFF.

The chain has TRBV19 and TRBJ1-1; D gene ambiguous. The CDR3 totals 14 residues. The V gene's germline CDR1 is LNHDA and CDR2 SQIVND (reference sequence). V was cut by 8 bases and J by 0 bases, with 13 bases left in between. DNA for the CDR3: TGTGCCAGTTTCCGGGGATTCATGAACACTGAAGCTTTCTTT. It codes for CASFRGFMNTEAFF.

This clonotype appeared a few times. The CDR3 loop is CASSGRRIRGYTF. In DNA form, the CDR3 reads TGTGCCAGCAGCGGACGGCGGATACGTGGCTACACCTTC. The rearrangement links TRBV9 to TRBJ1-2, with D uncertain. Per germline, CDR1 SGDLS and CDR2 YYNGEE. The CDR3 totals 13 residues. V shed 3 bases and J shed 7 bases, with 13 bases lying between them.

The chain recombines TRBV6-1 with TRBJ2-6; D gene uncertain. The V end lost 3 bases, the J end lost 2 bases, and 5 bases lay between the germline ends. CDR3 length: 14 residues. Germline lookup yields CDR1 MNHNS and CDR2 SASEGT. The CDR3 spells CASSDRTGANVLTF. CDR3 DNA sequence: TGTGCCAGCAGTGACCGTACTGGGGCCAACGTCCTGACTTTC.

This clonotype was counted between two and nine times. The rearrangement joins TRBV20-1 to TRBJ1-3, with D perhaps TRBD1 (5 bases). Between the trimmed V and J ends, which lost 2 bases and 2 bases, there was a span of 19 bases. Germline CDR1 reads DFQATT; CDR2 reads SNEGSKA (reference sequence). The CDR3 runs to 17 residues. The CDR3 here is CSARSRGTAKPGNTIYF. CDR3 in DNA: TGCAGTGCTAGATCGCGCGGGACCGCTAAACCTGGAAACACCATATATTTT.

In this sample, this clonotype turned up a few times. The chain joins TRBV20-1 to TRBJ1-1; D remains unclear. V was clipped by 5 bases and J by 0 bases, with 16 bases between them. Per the germline V gene, CDR1 is DFQATT and CDR2 is SNEGSKA (reference sequence). This CDR3 region has 15 residues. CDR3: CSAAPLLSLNTEAFF. CDR3 nucleotides: TGCAGTGCTGCGCCCCTCCTCAGTCTGAACACTGAAGCTTTCTTT.

This clonotype was observed at least ten times. This chain connects TRBV19 to TRBJ2-1, with a weak D call TRBD1 (6 bases). This CDR3 is built from 15 residues. Trimming shortened V by 5 bases and J by 3 bases, and 14 bases separated the two germline ends. CDR1 and CDR2 from the germline V gene are LNHDA and SQIVND (reference sequence). The CDR3 protein is CASSATSGDYNEQFF. Here the CDR3 DNA reads TGTGCCAGTAGTGCCACATCAGGGGACTACAATGAGCAGTTCTTC.

This clonotype has a handful of counts. The rearrangement joins TRBV5-1 to TRBJ2-5; 8 bases agree with TRBD2. CDR1 is SGHRS, CDR2 YFSETQ, per germline. CDR3 size: 14 residues. Trimming removed 5 bases from V and 1 base from J; junction bases left unmatched: 4. This CDR3 reads CASRGSGVQETQYF. The DNA for the CDR3 is TGCGCCAGCAGAGGTAGCGGGGTCCAAGAGACCCAGTACTTC.

There are many counts of this clonotype. CDR3 residues: CSVVGAGRETYEQYF. The DNA for the CDR3 is TGCAGCGTTGTGGGCGCAGGGAGGGAAACCTACGAGCAGTACTTC. The chain links TRBV29-1 to TRBJ2-7; 7 nucleotides line up with TRBD2. The V and J ends lost 4 bases and 2 bases, in that order; junction bases with no gene match: 11. Per the germline V gene, CDR1 is SQVTM and CDR2 is ANQGSEA. The CDR3 loop spans 15 amino acids.

This clonotype has just a few counts. The V and J genes are TRBV5-1 and TRBJ2-3, with 8 bases matching TRBD2. Germline loops: CDR1 SGHRS, CDR2 YFSETQ. The CDR3 is 16 residues long. Trimming at V came to 3 bases and at J to 2 bases, leaving 8 bases not matched to a gene. The CDR3 nucleotides are TGCGCCAGCAGCTGGAGGAGCGGGGGAGCCACAGATACGCAGTATTTT. Protein product: CASSWRSGGATDTQYF. Full variable domain (outside the CDR3, taken from reference TRBV5-1 and TRBJ2-3): KAGVTQTPRYLIKTRGQQVTLSCSPISGHRSVSWYQQTPGQGLQFLFEYFSETQRNKGNFPGRFSGRQFSNSRSEMNVSTLELGDSALYLCASSWRSGGATDTQYFGPGTRLTVL.

The rearrangement uses TRBV12-3 or TRBV12-4 and TRBJ2-5; 7 bases map to TRBD1. The CDR3 contains 12 residues. V shed 7 bases and J 3 bases; nucleotides not matched to a gene: 2. CDR3 DNA sequence: TGTGCCAGCACCACAGGGGAAGAGACCCAGTACTTC. Its protein is CASTTGEETQYF.

This clonotype was seen at least ten times. The chain has TRBV10-3 and TRBJ2-7, with 9 bases lining up with TRBD2. CDR1 is ENHRY and CDR2 is SYGVKD in the germline V gene. V shed 6 bases and J 1 base; nucleotides not matched to a gene: 7. The CDR3 sequence is 15 residues long. CDR3 loop: CAISLTSGPSYEQYF. CDR3 DNA: TGTGCCATCAGCTTGACTAGCGGTCCTTCCTACGAGCAGTACTTC.

This clonotype has at least ten counts. The chain joins TRBV28 to TRBJ2-5, with TRBD1 matching over 7 bases. The CDR3 spans 14 residues. The germline CDR1 and CDR2 sequences are MDHEN and SYDVKM. Losses at the gene ends were 4 bases for V and 5 bases for J; bases not matched to a gene: 7. The CDR3 protein is CASSSQGLRETQYF. The DNA of the CDR3 is TGTGCCAGCAGTTCACAGGGGCTCAGGGAGACCCAGTACTTC. The whole variable domain, remainder taken from reference TRBV28 and TRBJ2-5, is DVKVTQSSRYLVKRTGEKVFLECVQDMDHENMFWYRQDPGLGLRLIYFSYDVKMKEKGDIPEGYSVSREKKERFSLILESASTNQTSMYLCASSSQGLRETQYFGPGTRLLVL.

In its sample, this clonotype was seen many times. The chain joins TRBV3-1 to TRBJ1-1, with D perhaps matching TRBD1 (6 bases). Trimming left V 2 bases short and J 7 bases short, with 14 bases between. CDR3 length: 14 residues. CDR1 is LGHDT, CDR2 YNNKEL, per germline (reference sequence). The CDR3, as DNA: TGTGCCAGCAGCCAACTCGAGGGGGGGAATGAAGCTTTCTTT. It codes for CASSQLEGGNEAFF.

This clonotype was seen many times. V usage is TRBV7-9 and J usage is TRBJ2-7; D possibly uses TRBD1 or TRBD2 (5 bases each). CDR1 and CDR2 (germline): SEHNR, FQNEAQ (reference sequence). The CDR3 runs 16 residues. V dropped 1 base and J dropped 2 bases, with 15 bases sitting between them. The CDR3, as DNA: TGTGCCAGCAGCTTAGTGTCCAGCGGACACACCTACGAGCAGTACTTC. This encodes CASSLVSSGHTYEQYF.